This entry lists 23 T cell receptor beta chains sequenced from one sample in a study of post-analysis software for immune sequencing data. Findings and caveats of the study: A few TRBV segments (TRBV5-6, TRBV5-1 and TRBV20-1 among them) occurred more frequently in patients than in controls.

Prepared libraries of TCR beta cDNA carried unique molecular identifiers. TCRdb passed the PCR reads through MiXCR, listing each CDR3 protein once. The profile covers more than 500,000 distinct CDR3 sequences, with about a third appearing a single time and 6% taken by the ten largest. No antigens are known for them. The source material was blood. The receptors were sampled from a girl aged 2 to 17 with multiple sclerosis.

This clonotype showed up just a few times. This rearrangement joins TRBV4-1 to TRBJ2-5; the D gene is possibly TRBD2 (5 bases). Germline V gives CDR1 MGHRA, CDR2 YSYEKL. Trimming removed 3 bases at V and 2 bases at J, with 7 bases between. CDR3 length equals 13 residues. CDR3 sequence reads: CASSHRTQETQYF. The CDR3 DNA follows: TGCGCCAGCAGCCACCGGACTCAAGAGACCCAGTACTTC.

The chain recombines TRBV20-1 with TRBJ2-7; D gene uncertain. V shed 0 bases and J shed 0 bases, with 15 bases lying between them. Germline V lookup: CDR1 DFQATT, CDR2 SNEGSKA (reference sequence). The CDR3 loop spans 16 amino acids. The CDR3 DNA follows: TGCAGTGCTAGAGATCCCCGGTCGTCGGGCTCCTACGAGCAGTACTTC. It specifies CSARDPRSSGSYEQYF.

This clonotype was seen at least ten times. The chain's CDR3 is CASGYPGSYEQYF. CDR3 nucleotide sequence: TGTGCCAGCGGGTACCCAGGGAGCTACGAGCAGTACTTC. This rearrangement joins TRBV11-2 to TRBJ2-7; the D gene could be TRBD1 or TRBD2 (5 bases each). The CDR3 contains 13 residues. Germline CDR1 and CDR2: SGHAT and FQNNGV. The V gene lost 8 bases and the J gene lost 3 bases, with 14 bases spanning the gap.

The chain links TRBV29-1 to TRBJ2-5; 7 bases agree with TRBD1. The germline V gene has CDR1 SQVTM and CDR2 ANQGSEA. The CDR3 has 11 residues. V trimming: 6 bases; J trimming: 11 bases; junction bases outside the gene matches: 9. For the CDR3, the DNA is TGCAGCGTACCCGACAGGGTAGGGCAGTACTTC. It translates to CSVPDRVGQYF.

This clonotype was counted a few times. V is TRBV20-1 and J is TRBJ2-5, with D unclear. The length of the CDR3 is 13 residues. V gave up 0 bases and J gave up 5 bases, with 10 bases separating them. Germline CDR1 reads DFQATT; CDR2 reads SNEGSKA (reference sequence). This CDR3 is CSARDSVSETQYF. In DNA, the CDR3 is TGCAGTGCTAGAGATAGTGTATCGGAGACCCAGTACTTC.

The rearrangement links TRBV11-2 to TRBJ2-3, with 8 bases lining up with TRBD1. V dropped 3 bases and J dropped 1; count of bases not matched to a gene: 6. The germline V gene has CDR1 SGHAT and CDR2 FQNNGV. The CDR3 spans 16 residues. Here the CDR3 reads CASSFYPGQGTDTQYF. The CDR3 nucleotides read TGTGCCAGCAGCTTCTACCCGGGACAGGGCACAGATACGCAGTATTTT. The full variable domain, with the rest looked up from reference TRBV11-2 and TRBJ2-3, is EAGVAQSPRYKIIEKRQSVAFWCNPISGHATLYWYQQILGQGPKLLIQFQNNGVVDDSQLPKDRFSAERLKGVDSTLKIQPAKLEDSAVYLCASSFYPGQGTDTQYFGPGTRLTVL.

This clonotype was seen more than once but under ten times. The chain carries TRBV20-1 and TRBJ2-5, with TRBD1 matching over 8 bases. V shed 5 bases, J shed 0 bases, and the junction held 5 bases outside the gene matches. This CDR3 has 14 amino acids. CDR1 is DFQATT and CDR2 is SNEGSKA in the germline V gene (reference sequence). The CDR3 protein is CSAPRTGNQETQYF. In DNA form, the CDR3 reads TGCAGTGCTCCACGGACAGGGAACCAAGAGACCCAGTACTTC.

This clonotype was seen only a few times. The chain carries TRBV9 and TRBJ2-1; D gene uncertain. With 4 bases removed from V and 7 bases from J, the gap between germline ends came to 18 bases. Germline-derived CDR1 and CDR2 are SGDLS and YYNGEE. CDR3 length: 15 amino acids. Here the CDR3 reads CASSLPGSLGNEQFF. CDR3 DNA: TGTGCCAGCAGCCTCCCCGGGTCACTGGGGAATGAGCAGTTCTTC.

The chain recombines TRBV7-9 with TRBJ1-6; tentatively, D is TRBD1 (6 bases). Germline lookup yields CDR1 SEHNR and CDR2 FQNEAQ (reference sequence). V dropped 5 bases and J dropped 7 bases, with 18 bases sitting between them. CDR3 length: 16 residues. The CDR3 reads CASSRAEGGENSPLHF. The CDR3 DNA reads as TGTGCCAGCAGCCGGGCGGAGGGGGGCGAAAATTCACCCCTCCACTTT.

This clonotype was detected once. The chain recombines TRBV10-3 with TRBJ1-5; no clear D. The CDR3 covers 13 residues. From germline, CDR1 is ENHRY and CDR2 SYGVKD. V dropped 0 bases and J dropped 5 bases, with 5 bases sitting between them. CDR3 DNA sequence: TGTGCCATCAGTGAGTCCTCAGATCAGCCCCAGCATTTT. It codes for CAISESSDQPQHF.

V is TRBV11-1 and J is TRBJ1-2, with TRBD1 matching over 8 bases. The CDR3 runs to 17 residues. Per germline, CDR1 SGHAT and CDR2 FQDESV (reference sequence). V was pared by 0 bases and J by 4 bases, with 10 bases of the junction left unmatched. As DNA, the CDR3 is TGTGCCAGCAGCTTAGCGGGAGGCGGACAGGGAAGCTATGGCTACACCTTC. It yields the protein CASSLAGGGQGSYGYTF.

This clonotype was picked up a small number of times. The chain couples TRBV20-1 to TRBJ2-7; 8 bases align to TRBD1. CDR3 size: 14 residues. Germline values: CDR1 DFQATT, CDR2 SNEGSKA (reference sequence). Unmatched junction bases numbered 7, after V lost 2 bases and J lost 4 bases. CDR3 sequence (DNA): TGCAGTGCTAGATCTCGACAGGGGTGGTACGAGCAGTACTTC. Its protein is CSARSRQGWYEQYF.

This clonotype was seen a few times. J is TRBJ1-1 and V is TRBV10-3; D gene unclear. The CDR3 spans 11 residues. The ends were cut back, 2 bases at V and 5 bases at J, with 3 bases in the middle. Germline-derived CDR1 and CDR2 are ENHRY and SYGVKD. This CDR3 is CAISEVTEAFF. DNA of the CDR3: TGTGCCATCAGTGAGGTAACTGAAGCTTTCTTT.

J is TRBJ2-7 and V is TRBV29-1; D possibly corresponds to TRBD1 (6 bases). Per the germline V gene, CDR1 is SQVTM and CDR2 is ANQGSEA. The CDR3 runs 14 residues. The ends were cut back, 1 base at V and 2 bases at J, with 12 bases in the middle. The CDR3 sequence is CSVEVGRGTYEQYF. DNA of the CDR3: TGCAGCGTTGAAGTTGGCAGGGGAACCTACGAGCAGTACTTC.

This chain joins TRBV7-9 and TRBJ1-4; 8 nucleotides agree with TRBD1. Trimming cost V 2 bases and J 6 bases; bases outside gene matches: 8. CDR1 and CDR2 from the germline V gene are SEHNR and FQNEAQ (reference sequence). The CDR3 runs to 16 residues. The CDR3 DNA reads as TGTGCCAGCAGCTTACTTATCGGACAGGGCTATGAAAAACTGTTTTTT. Translated, it gives CASSLLIGQGYEKLFF.

The chain has TRBV12-3 or TRBV12-4 and TRBJ1-2; no firm D call. Between the trimmed V and J ends, which lost 3 bases and 6 bases, there was a span of 14 bases. This CDR3 is built from 14 residues. The CDR3 region is CASSFSGRDNGYTF. Here the CDR3 DNA reads TGTGCCAGCAGTTTCAGCGGGAGAGATAATGGCTACACCTTC.

V gene TRBV4-1 combines with J gene TRBJ1-1, with D uncertain. V shed 0 bases and J shed 0 bases, with 14 bases lying between them. This CDR3 is 17 amino acids long. Germline CDR1 is MGHRA and CDR2 is YSYEKL. DNA for the CDR3: TGCGCCAGCAGCCAAGATAGAGGACGGATTTTGAACACTGAAGCTTTCTTT. Its translation is CASSQDRGRILNTEAFF.

The chain joins TRBV28 to TRBJ2-1; D might be TRBD1 or TRBD2, each matching 5 bases. V was shortened by 5 bases and J by 10 bases, with 12 bases between the two germline ends. The CDR3 has 12 amino acids. Germline-derived CDR1 and CDR2 are MDHEN and SYDVKM. The chain's CDR3 is CASSPPGREQFF. In DNA form, the CDR3 reads TGTGCCAGCAGTCCTCCGGGGCGGGAGCAGTTCTTC.

This clonotype was counted only a few times. The V and J genes are TRBV5-1 and TRBJ1-2, with 7 nucleotides matching TRBD1. The trim removed 5 bases at V and 4 bases at J, leaving 5 bases unmatched. The CDR3 runs 13 residues. Germline CDR1 and CDR2: SGHRS and YFSETQ. The CDR3 DNA follows: TGCGCCAGCAGGCGGGACAGCCTCTATGGCTACACCTTC. It translates to CASRRDSLYGYTF.

This sequence joins TRBV7-2 and TRBJ2-5, with a tentative D call TRBD1 (5 bases). This CDR3 is built from 14 residues. Trimming removed 5 bases from V and 1 base from J, with 11 bases in between. Germline values: CDR1 SGHTA, CDR2 FQGNSA. CDR3 nucleotides: TGTGCCAGCAGCAGCCGACAGACCCAAGAGACCCAGTACTTC. This codes for CASSSRQTQETQYF.

The V and J genes are TRBV12-3 or TRBV12-4 and TRBJ1-2; tentative D call: TRBD1 (5 bases). This CDR3 has 14 residues. The V gene lost 0 bases and the J gene lost 8 bases, with 13 bases spanning the gap. CDR3 sequence: CASSLARDPGGYTF. CDR3 nucleotides: TGTGCCAGCAGTTTAGCGCGGGACCCTGGGGGCTACACCTTC.

This clonotype was counted only a few times. This chain links TRBV20-1 with TRBJ2-1; TRBD2 aligns across 12 bases. From germline, CDR1 is DFQATT and CDR2 SNEGSKA (reference sequence). CDR3 size: 13 residues. V was clipped by 6 bases and J by 7 bases; unmatched bases: 4. In nucleotides, the CDR3 is TGCAGTGCAAGGACTAGCGGGGTGAATGAGCAGTTCTTC. This encodes CSARTSGVNEQFF.

This clonotype was counted only a few times. The rearrangement uses TRBV20-1 and TRBJ2-5, with 11 bases aligning to TRBD2. The length of the CDR3 is 15 residues. After removal of 0 bases from V and 6 bases from J, the junction contained 6 bases not matched to a gene. Per the germline V gene, CDR1 is DFQATT and CDR2 is SNEGSKA (reference sequence). DNA for the CDR3: TGCAGTGCTAGAGATAGCGGGGGGGCCGGGCAGACCCAGTACTTC. This translates into CSARDSGGAGQTQYF.